Listed here are 26 T cell receptor beta chains from one sample, sequenced in a study of T cells after somatic rescue of genetic block. The table came from immunoSEQ multiplex PCR; TCRdb's copy has only in-frame clones and leaves some out. The sample records 9,000 to 15,000 clones, 60% to 85% being singletons. The material sequenced was peripheral blood mononuclear cells (PBMCs). The receptors here all came from a boy younger than 18.

A note on this clone: Since no conserved phenylalanine or tryptophan closes the CDR3, a read error is the likely cause. V gene TRBV11-3 combines with J gene TRBJ2-7; 12 nucleotides agree with TRBD1. Germline-derived CDR1 and CDR2 are SGHNT and YENEEA. The CDR3 totals 15 residues. J lost 3 bases, V lost 5 bases, and 5 bases had no gene match. The CDR3 sequence is CASSPGTGGFYEQYL. DNA of the CDR3: TGTGCCAGCAGCCCCGGGACAGGGGGCTTCTACGAGCAGTACCTC.

The V gene is TRBV10-3, the J gene TRBJ2-3; 7 bases map to TRBD2. CDR1 is ENHRY, CDR2 SYGVKD, per germline. J was trimmed by 2 bases and V by 2 bases; bases with no gene match: 7. The length of the CDR3 is 16 residues. The DNA of the CDR3 is TGTGCCATCAGTGAGGGGCCTAGCGGATCCACAGATACGCAGTATTTT. Amino acids: CAISEGPSGSTDTQYF.

This chain joins TRBV4-1 and TRBJ2-1; the D is unclear. The germline V gene encodes CDR1 MGHRA and CDR2 YSYEKL. With 0 bases removed from V and 5 bases from J, the gap between germline ends came to 8 bases. This CDR3 region has 14 residues. The CDR3 bases are TGCGCCAGCAGCCAAGATCTAGGGAACAATGAGCAGTTCTTC. It codes for CASSQDLGNNEQFF.

The chain couples TRBV5-1 to TRBJ2-2; D may correspond to TRBD1 or TRBD2 (7 bases each). The germline CDR1 and CDR2 sequences are SGHRS and YFSETQ. V was trimmed by 3 bases and J by 6 bases, leaving 15 bases between them. The CDR3 sequence is 15 residues long. CDR3: CASSSRGGNAGELFF. CDR3 nucleotides: TGCGCCAGCAGCTCCAGGGGGGGTAACGCCGGGGAGCTGTTTTTT.

The chain links TRBV11-2 to TRBJ2-7; 9 bases are shared with TRBD1. CDR1 and CDR2 (germline): SGHAT, FQNNGV. The CDR3 spans 17 residues. Losses at the gene ends were 3 bases for V and 1 base for J; bases not matched to a gene: 10. CDR3 protein: CASSLRLNRGQSYEQYF. The CDR3 nucleotides are TGTGCCAGCAGCTTGAGACTTAACAGGGGGCAGTCCTACGAGCAGTACTTC.

The gene calls are TRBV10-3 and TRBJ1-2; 9 nucleotides match TRBD1. The CDR3 covers 14 residues. Germline lookup yields CDR1 ENHRY and CDR2 SYGVKD. The trim removed 8 bases at V and 3 bases at J, leaving 7 bases unmatched. CDR3 amino acids: CAILQTGGDYGYTF. The CDR3 nucleotides are TGTGCCATCCTCCAAACAGGGGGCGACTATGGCTACACCTTC.

The chain joins TRBV29-1 to TRBJ2-5; D ambiguous. The J call may not be correct, given that the DNA end is closer to TRBJ2-7. Germline CDR1 SQVTM, CDR2 ANQGSEA. The CDR3 contains 12 residues. The CDR3 reads CSVKRGSYEQYF. In nucleotides, the CDR3 is TGCAGCGTTAAACGAGGCTCCTACGAGCAGTACTTC.

This chain joins TRBV18 and TRBJ2-5; weak D call: TRBD1 (5 bases). Germline values: CDR1 KGHSH, CDR2 LQKENI. The CDR3 is 13 residues long. Trimming pared 3 bases from V and 3 bases from J, leaving 8 bases between. The CDR3 DNA reads as TGTGCCAGCTCACCCAGGGAAAAAGAGACCCAGTACTTC. Translating it yields CASSPREKETQYF.

The CDR3 spells CASTRRGSYNEQFF. The CDR3 DNA sequence: TGTGCCAGCACACGGAGGGGATCCTACAATGAGCAGTTCTTC. The V and J genes are TRBV28 and TRBJ2-1; the D gene is possibly TRBD2 (6 bases). Trimming took off 7 bases at V and 1 base at J, with 11 bases between the two ends. CDR1 and CDR2 from the germline V gene are MDHEN and SYDVKM. This CDR3 spans 14 amino acids. Full variable domain (rest looked up from reference TRBV28 and TRBJ2-1): DVKVTQSSRYLVKRTGEKVFLECVQDMDHENMFWYRQDPGLGLRLIYFSYDVKMKEKGDIPEGYSVSREKKERFSLILESASTNQTSMYLCASTRRGSYNEQFFGPGTRLTVL.

The chain has TRBV5-1 and TRBJ2-3; the match to TRBD2 covers 13 bases. The germline V gene encodes CDR1 SGHRS and CDR2 YFSETQ. Trimming at V came to 3 bases and at J to 6 bases, leaving 10 bases not matched to a gene. The CDR3 contains 17 residues. The CDR3 spells CASSSGLAGTRGDTQYF. The CDR3 coding sequence is TGCGCCAGCAGCTCGGGACTAGCGGGAACACGAGGGGATACGCAGTATTTT. Full variable domain (missing parts from reference TRBV5-1 and TRBJ2-3): KAGVTQTPRYLIKTRGQQVTLSCSPISGHRSVSWYQQTPGQGLQFLFEYFSETQRNKGNFPGRFSGRQFSNSRSEMNVSTLELGDSALYLCASSSGLAGTRGDTQYFGPGTRLTVL.

This clone occurred a few times. This chain connects TRBV19 to TRBJ1-5; 7 bases agree with TRBD1. V lost 3 bases to trimming and J lost 7 bases; unmatched junction nucleotides: 12. This CDR3 is 16 amino acids long. Germline CDR1 reads LNHDA; CDR2 reads SQIVND (reference sequence). The CDR3 is CASSIGRGRVKQPQHF. The CDR3 DNA reads as TGTGCCAGTAGTATCGGCAGGGGGAGGGTAAAGCAGCCCCAGCATTTT.

This clone was picked up one time. J is TRBJ1-4 and V is TRBV25-1, with D hard to call. The CDR3 is made up of 17 amino acids. V gave up 2 bases and J gave up 0 bases, with 13 bases separating them. Germline V CDR1 and CDR2: MGHDK, SYGVNS. The CDR3 bases are TGTGCCAGCAGTGAAGCCGTTAGTTTCGCAACTAATGAAAAACTGTTTTTT. Its protein is CASSEAVSFATNEKLFF.

This rearrangement joins TRBV5-1 to TRBJ2-1; perhaps TRBD1 as D (6 bases). Trimming removed 2 bases at V and 1 base at J, with 13 bases between. The germline CDR1 and CDR2 sequences are SGHRS and YFSETQ. The CDR3 length is 16 residues. CDR3 sequence (DNA): TGCGCCAGCAGCTTTATGGGTCAGGGGTCCTACAATGAGCAGTTCTTC. Its protein is CASSFMGQGSYNEQFF.

This clone was counted between two and nine times. The CDR3 sequence is CASSFRGEGQPQHF. CDR3 coding DNA: TGTGCCAGCAGCTTTCGAGGAGAGGGTCAGCCCCAGCATTTT. The V call is TRBV5-4, the J call TRBJ1-5; D ambiguous. Per the germline V gene, CDR1 is SGHNT and CDR2 is YYREEE (reference sequence). The CDR3 length is 14 residues. Between the trimmed V and J ends, which lost 2 bases and 6 bases, there was a span of 12 bases.

This chain links TRBV27 with TRBJ2-7; 8 bases are shared with TRBD2. The CDR3 runs to 16 residues. Per germline, CDR1 MNHEY and CDR2 SMNVEV (reference sequence). Unmatched junction bases numbered 10, after V lost 6 bases and J lost 0 bases. The CDR3 here is CASRQVAGSTSYEQYF. In nucleotides, the CDR3 is TGTGCCAGCAGACAGGTAGCGGGAAGTACCTCCTACGAGCAGTACTTC.

This chain connects TRBV7-9 to TRBJ2-7; TRBD2 agrees at 10 bases. J lost 3 bases, V lost 6 bases, and 11 bases had no gene match. The CDR3 runs to 16 residues. CDR1 is SEHNR, CDR2 FQNEAQ, per germline (reference sequence). CDR3 bases: TGTGCCAGCAGTTACGGACTAGCGGTCCCTGACTACGAGCAGTACTTC. Translation gives CASSYGLAVPDYEQYF.

The chain has TRBV18 and TRBJ1-2; TRBD1 is a possible D gene (6 bases). Germline CDR1 and CDR2: KGHSH and LQKENI. CDR3 size: 13 residues. V shed 4 bases and J shed 4 bases, with 10 bases lying between them. The CDR3 DNA reads TGTGCCAGCTCACGGGACACATTCTATGGCTACACCTTC. Translated, it gives CASSRDTFYGYTF.

The chain couples TRBV7-6 to TRBJ2-7, with TRBD1 as a possible D gene (5 bases). Trimming pared 3 bases from V and 3 bases from J, leaving 9 bases between. The germline V gene encodes CDR1 SGHVS and CDR2 FNYEAQ. The CDR3 totals 13 residues. CDR3 protein: CASSFFQGYEQYF. The CDR3 nucleotides are TGTGCCAGCAGCTTCTTTCAGGGCTACGAGCAGTACTTC.

The rearrangement uses TRBV2 and TRBJ2-7; D may match TRBD1 or TRBD2 (5 bases each). Germline CDR1 is SNHLY and CDR2 is FYNNEI. CDR3 length: 12 amino acids. The ends were cut back, 6 bases at V and 2 bases at J, with 8 bases in the middle. The CDR3 protein is CASRGDAYEQYF. CDR3 DNA sequence: TGTGCCAGCAGGGGGGACGCCTACGAGCAGTACTTC.

The chain has TRBV6-1 and TRBJ1-2, with D unresolved. The germline V and J ends were trimmed by 6 bases and 0 bases, with 11 bases remaining between them. The CDR3 length is 14 residues. Germline lookup yields CDR1 MNHNS and CDR2 SASEGT. The CDR3 region has the DNA TGTGCCAGCAGACTAAGCGGTACTAACTATGGCTACACCTTC. Translating gives CASRLSGTNYGYTF.

This clone was counted between two and nine times. The chain has TRBV19 and TRBJ2-7; D is perhaps TRBD2 (7 bases). V lost 5 bases to trimming and J lost 2 bases, with 13 bases between them. The CDR3 has 14 residues. CDR1 and CDR2 from the germline V gene are LNHDA and SQIVND (reference sequence). CDR3 nucleotides: TGTGCCAGTAGTGGGGGGGCCGGACCCTACGAGCAGTACTTC. Translated, it gives CASSGGAGPYEQYF. The variable domain in full, completed from reference TRBV19 and TRBJ2-7, reads DGGITQSPKYLFRKEGQNVTLSCEQNLNHDAMYWYRQDPGQGLRLIYYSQIVNDFQKGDIAEGYSVSREKKESFPLTVTSAQKNPTAFYLCASSGGAGPYEQYFGPGTRLTVT.

The genes are TRBV5-1 and TRBJ2-3, with D tentatively TRBD1 (5 bases). The CDR3 consists of 15 residues. The V end lost 2 bases, the J end lost 1 base, and 11 bases lay between the germline ends. Germline CDR1 is SGHRS and CDR2 is YFSETQ. The CDR3, as DNA: TGCGCCAGCAGCTTAAATCTAGGGGGCACAGATACGCAGTATTTT. Its protein is CASSLNLGGTDTQYF. Based on the CDR3 plus reference TRBV5-1 and TRBJ2-3, the full variable domain is KAGVTQTPRYLIKTRGQQVTLSCSPISGHRSVSWYQQTPGQGLQFLFEYFSETQRNKGNFPGRFSGRQFSNSRSEMNVSTLELGDSALYLCASSLNLGGTDTQYFGPGTRLTVL.

The rearrangement uses TRBV30 and TRBJ2-7; 9 positions match TRBD1. Germline CDR1 is GTSNPN and CDR2 is SVGIG (reference sequence). Trimming at V came to 5 bases and at J to 7 bases, leaving 6 bases not matched to a gene. This CDR3 has 12 amino acids. CDR3 bases: TGTGCCTGGGGGACAGGGAGAAGGGAGCAGTACTTC. This sequence encodes CAWGTGRREQYF.

A few counts support this clone. This chain uses TRBV4-2 with TRBJ1-2; 10 bases are shared with TRBD1. Germline V lookup: CDR1 LGHNA, CDR2 YNFKEQ. This CDR3 has 16 residues. With V trimmed by 3 bases and J by 2 bases, 6 bases remained unmatched. The CDR3 region is CASSQGQGWGNYGYTF. DNA of the CDR3: TGTGCCAGCAGCCAGGGACAGGGGTGGGGAAACTATGGCTACACCTTC.

V and J are TRBV5-1 and TRBJ2-6, with D perhaps TRBD2 (5 bases). From germline, CDR1 is SGHRS and CDR2 YFSETQ. There are 15 residues in the CDR3. V was shortened by 4 bases and J by 0 bases, with 8 bases between the two germline ends. CDR3 region: CASSLEGSGANVLTF. The CDR3 DNA is TGCGCCAGCAGCCTTGAGGGCTCTGGGGCCAACGTCCTGACTTTC.

V is TRBV5-1 and J is TRBJ2-2; TRBD1 is a possible D gene (5 bases). CDR3 size: 18 residues. The germline CDR1 and CDR2 sequences are SGHRS and YFSETQ. V lost 1 base to trimming and J lost 0 bases, with 16 bases between them. CDR3 amino acids: CASSLWGQGKANTGELFF. Here the CDR3 DNA reads TGCGCCAGCAGCTTGTGGGGTCAGGGTAAGGCGAACACCGGGGAGCTGTTTTTT.